This TCR beta chain was retrieved from a study of cytomegalovirus exposure and HLA in healthy donors. The study, taken as a whole, reports: Looking again later, the authors saw that most CMV-associated TCR beta chains seemed HLA-restricted. What was likely a sequencing artifact was a cluster of highly shared sequence variants.

This clone appeared a few times. The antigen remains undetermined. Trimming took off 5 bases at V and 3 bases at J, with 5 bases between the two ends. The CDR3 totals 12 residues. Germline CDR1 is SGHTA and CDR2 is FQGNSA. The PCR ran on 60 Vbeta and 13 Jbeta primers. The data were produced by immunoSEQ multiplex PCR, yet TCRdb's version contains in-frame clones alone and is incomplete. Altogether 170,000 or so clones are present, roughly 85% being singletons, with the ten largest covering roughly 0.76%. Sequenced input: PBMCs. This chain links TRBV7-2 with TRBJ1-5, with D hard to call. This TCR came from a woman aged 40 to 50 in good health and CMV-seronegative. CDR3 in amino acids: CASSIYNQPQHF. DNA of the CDR3: TGTGCCAGCAGCATATACAATCAGCCCCAGCATTTT. Filled out from reference TRBV7-2 and TRBJ1-5, the complete variable domain reads GAGVSQSPSNKVTEKGKDVELRCDPISGHTALYWYRQSLGQGLEFLIYFQGNSAPDKSGLPSDRFSAERTGGSVSTLTIQRTQQEDSAVYLCASSIYNQPQHFGDGTRLSIL.